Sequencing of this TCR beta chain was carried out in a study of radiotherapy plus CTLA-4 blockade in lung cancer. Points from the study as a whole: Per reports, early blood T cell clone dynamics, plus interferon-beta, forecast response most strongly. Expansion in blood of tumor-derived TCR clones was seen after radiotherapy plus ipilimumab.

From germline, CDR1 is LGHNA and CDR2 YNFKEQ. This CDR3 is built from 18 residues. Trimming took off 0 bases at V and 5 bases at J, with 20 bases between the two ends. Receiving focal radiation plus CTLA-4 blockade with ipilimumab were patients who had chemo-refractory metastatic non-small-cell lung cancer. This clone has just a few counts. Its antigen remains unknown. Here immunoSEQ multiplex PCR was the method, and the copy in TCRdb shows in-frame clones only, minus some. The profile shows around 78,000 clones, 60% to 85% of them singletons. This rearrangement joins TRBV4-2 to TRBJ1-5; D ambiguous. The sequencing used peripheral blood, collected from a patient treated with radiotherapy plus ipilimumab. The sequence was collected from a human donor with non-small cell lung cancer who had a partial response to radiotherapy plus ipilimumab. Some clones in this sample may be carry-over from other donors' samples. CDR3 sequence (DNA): TGTGCCAGCAGCCAAGACTTGACAAAAGGCTCGAGGGATCAGCCCCAGCATTTT. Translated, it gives CASSQDLTKGSRDQPQHF.